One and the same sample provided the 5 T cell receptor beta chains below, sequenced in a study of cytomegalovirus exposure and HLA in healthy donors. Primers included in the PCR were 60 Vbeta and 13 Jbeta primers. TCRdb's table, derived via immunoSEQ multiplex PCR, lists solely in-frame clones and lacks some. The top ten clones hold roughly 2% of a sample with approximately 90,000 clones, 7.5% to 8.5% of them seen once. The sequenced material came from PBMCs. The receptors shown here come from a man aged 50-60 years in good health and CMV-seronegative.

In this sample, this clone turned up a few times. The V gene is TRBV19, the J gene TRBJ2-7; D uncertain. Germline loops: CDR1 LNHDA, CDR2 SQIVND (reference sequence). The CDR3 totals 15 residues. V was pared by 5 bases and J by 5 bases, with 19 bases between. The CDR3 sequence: CASSPRGTLYHEQYF. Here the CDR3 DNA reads TGTGCCAGTAGTCCCCGAGGAACACTCTATCACGAGCAGTACTTC.

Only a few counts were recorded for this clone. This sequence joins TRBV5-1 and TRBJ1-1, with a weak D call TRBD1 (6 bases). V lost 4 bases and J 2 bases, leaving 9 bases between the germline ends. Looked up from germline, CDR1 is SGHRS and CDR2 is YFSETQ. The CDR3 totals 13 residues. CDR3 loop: CASSGGTNTEAFF. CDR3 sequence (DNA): TGCGCCAGCAGCGGGGGCACTAACACTGAAGCTTTCTTT. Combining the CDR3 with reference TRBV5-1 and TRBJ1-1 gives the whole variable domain KAGVTQTPRYLIKTRGQQVTLSCSPISGHRSVSWYQQTPGQGLQFLFEYFSETQRNKGNFPGRFSGRQFSNSRSEMNVSTLELGDSALYLCASSGGTNTEAFFGQGTRLTVV.

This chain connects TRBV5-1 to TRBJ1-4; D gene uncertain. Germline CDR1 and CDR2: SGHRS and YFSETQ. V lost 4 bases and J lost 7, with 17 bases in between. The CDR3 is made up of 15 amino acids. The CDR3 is CASSPNPFPGEKLFF. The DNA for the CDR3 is TGCGCCAGCAGCCCGAACCCCTTTCCGGGTGAAAAACTGTTTTTT. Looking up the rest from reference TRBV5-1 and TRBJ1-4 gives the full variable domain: KAGVTQTPRYLIKTRGQQVTLSCSPISGHRSVSWYQQTPGQGLQFLFEYFSETQRNKGNFPGRFSGRQFSNSRSEMNVSTLELGDSALYLCASSPNPFPGEKLFFGSGTQLSVL.

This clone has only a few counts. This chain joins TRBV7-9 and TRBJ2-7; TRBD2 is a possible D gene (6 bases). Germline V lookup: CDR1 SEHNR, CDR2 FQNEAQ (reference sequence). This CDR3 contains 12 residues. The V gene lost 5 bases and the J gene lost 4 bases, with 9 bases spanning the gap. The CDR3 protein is CASSTEGYEQYF. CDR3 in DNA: TGTGCCAGCAGCACGGAGGGTTACGAGCAGTACTTC.

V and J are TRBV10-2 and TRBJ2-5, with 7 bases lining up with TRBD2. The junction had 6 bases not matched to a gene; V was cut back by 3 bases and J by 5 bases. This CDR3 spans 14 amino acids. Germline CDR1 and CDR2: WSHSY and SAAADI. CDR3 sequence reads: CASSEGGRGETQYF. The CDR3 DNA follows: TGCGCCAGCAGTGAAGGCGGGCGGGGGGAGACCCAGTACTTC.